This note documents a single T cell receptor beta chain sequence. Its target is not known. The CDR3 extends over 13 amino acids. The ends were cut back, 3 bases at V and 4 bases at J, with 7 bases in the middle. These data originate in a study of T cells after yellow fever vaccination. Broader study findings: Clones from primary vaccination mostly reappeared after the booster (about 97% CD4, over 85% CD8).

Template switching with 5'RACE generated the TCR cDNA and added a universal primer site and UMIs. TCRdb re-derived calls from the 5' RACE reads in MiXCR, one entry per CDR3 protein. The profile shows some 320,000 distinct CDR3 sequences, about 8.7% of them singletons. The chain uses TRBV12-3 or TRBV12-4 and TRBJ2-1, with D maybe TRBD2 (6 bases). The sequencing here drew on PBMCs, taken on the day of the first yellow fever vaccination. The receptor's source is a man aged 18-30 years who received the YFV17D yellow fever vaccine. As DNA, the CDR3 is TGTGCCAGCAGTTTGCGGGAATACAATGAGCAGTTCTTC. Its translation: CASSLREYNEQFF.